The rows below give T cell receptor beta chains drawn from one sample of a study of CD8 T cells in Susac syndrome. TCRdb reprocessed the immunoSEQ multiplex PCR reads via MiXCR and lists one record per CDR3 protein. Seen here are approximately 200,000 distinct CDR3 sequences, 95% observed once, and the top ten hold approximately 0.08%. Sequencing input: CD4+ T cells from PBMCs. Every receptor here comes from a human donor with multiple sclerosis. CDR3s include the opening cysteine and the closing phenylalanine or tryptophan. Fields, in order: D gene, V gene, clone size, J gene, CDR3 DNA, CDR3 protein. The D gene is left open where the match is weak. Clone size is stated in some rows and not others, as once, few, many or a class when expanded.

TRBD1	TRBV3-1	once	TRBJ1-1	TGTGCCAGCAGCCCAATACAGGGGGCAGCTTTCTTT	CASSPIQGAAFF
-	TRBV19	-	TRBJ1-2	TGTGCCAGTAGTATATCGTCGACCGGAGGCTATGGCTACACCTTC	CASSISSTGGYGYTF
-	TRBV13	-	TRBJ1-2	TGTGCCAGCAGCCATAGGGACCGAACTAACTATGGCTACACCTTC	CASSHRDRTNYGYTF
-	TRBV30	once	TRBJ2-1	TGTGCCTGGAATAAGGGGGTAAGAAATGAGCAGTTCTTC	CAWNKGVRNEQFF
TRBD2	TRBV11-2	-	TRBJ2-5	TGTGCCAGCAGCTTAGGCGCCCCGGGGGGTTCAGAGACCCAGTACTTC	CASSLGAPGGSETQYF
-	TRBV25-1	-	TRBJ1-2	TGTGCCAGCAGTGAACCCCACCCGGACAGAGGGGGCTACACCTTC	CASSEPHPDRGGYTF
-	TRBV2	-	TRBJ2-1	TGTGCCAGCAGTGAAGAGGTGGAGCAGTTCTTC	CASSEEVEQFF
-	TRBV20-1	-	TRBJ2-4	TGCAGTGCTGGGAAACTGGGGACAATCTACTTC	CSAGKLGTIYF
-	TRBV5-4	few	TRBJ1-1	TGTGCCAGCAGCTTGAGCCCCACCATGAACACTGAAGCTTTCTTT	CASSLSPTMNTEAFF
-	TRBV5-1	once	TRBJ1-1	TGCGCCAGCAGACGGACTTCGGAAAACACTGAAGCTTTCTTT	CASRRTSENTEAFF
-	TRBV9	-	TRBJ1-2	TGTGCCAGCAGCAAAGATGCAGGCCTTCGCTACACCTTC	CASSKDAGLRYTF
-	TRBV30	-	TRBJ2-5	TGTGCCTGGAGTGTCCAGGGAGAGACCCAGTACTTC	CAWSVQGETQYF
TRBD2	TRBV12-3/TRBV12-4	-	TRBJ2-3	TGTGCCAGCGACATGGGACTACAGAGCACAGATACGCAGTATTTT	CASDMGLQSTDTQYF
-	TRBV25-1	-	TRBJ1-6	TGTGCCAGCAGTGAACGGCCGTTACTTTCACCCCTCCACTTT	CASSERPLLSPLHF
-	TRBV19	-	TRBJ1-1	TGTGCCAGTAGCCCCGTCGGCCTGAACACTGAAGCTTTCTTT	CASSPVGLNTEAFF
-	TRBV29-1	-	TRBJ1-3	TGCAGCGTTAGGACGGGAGATGGAAACACCATATATTTT	CSVRTGDGNTIYF
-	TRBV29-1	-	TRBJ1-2	TGCAGCGTTCCGAGTTGGGCTAACTATGGCTACACCTTC	CSVPSWANYGYTF
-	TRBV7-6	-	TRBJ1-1	TGTGCCAGCAGCCTCGCTCCTAACGTGAACACTGAAGCTTTCTTT	CASSLAPNVNTEAFF
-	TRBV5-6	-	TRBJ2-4	TGTGCCAGCGCCAGAGATGGTCGGGACATTCAGTACTTC	CASARDGRDIQYF
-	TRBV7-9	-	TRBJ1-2	TGTGCCAGCAGCTTAGGACAGCCCTATGGCTACACCTTC	CASSLGQPYGYTF
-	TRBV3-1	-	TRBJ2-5	TGTGCCAGCAGCCAAGAAGCCCGGGCGTGGGGAGAGACCCAGTACTTC	CASSQEARAWGETQYF
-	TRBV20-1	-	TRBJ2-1	TGCAGTGCTCGAAGACTAGGCAATGAGCAGTTCTTC	CSARRLGNEQFF
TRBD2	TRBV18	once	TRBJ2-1	TGTGCCAGCTCACTCCCTAGCGGGAACAATGAGCAGTTCTTC	CASSLPSGNNEQFF
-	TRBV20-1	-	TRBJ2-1	TGCAGTGCTAGAGATATAGGGCCGGACCGTGAGCAGTTCTTC	CSARDIGPDREQFF
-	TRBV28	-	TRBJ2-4	TGTGCCAGCAGTCCGCCGGGGACTGATCTAAAGTACTTC	CASSPPGTDLKYF
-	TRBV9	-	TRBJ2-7	TGTGCCAGCAGCCCAGTTGGGTCCTACGAGCAGTACTTC	CASSPVGSYEQYF
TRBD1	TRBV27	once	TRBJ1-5	TGTGCCAGCAGAGACGGGACAGGGGATCTCGTCTCAAGGCCCCAGCATTTT	CASRDGTGDLVSRPQHF